The clone carrying this T cell receptor beta chain came up once. The antigen is not known. Libraries were prepared by immunoSEQ multiplex PCR; TCRdb keeps only in-frame clonotypes and omits some of them. The sample records approximately 2,000,000 clones, roughly 93% being singletons. It was CD45RO-negative cells, positively selected for CCR7, that made up naive CD8 cells, with terminally differentiated effector memory CD45RA+ cells excluded. The sample comes from a study of shared clonotypes between healthy human individuals. At the level of the study: Every donor yielded three CD4 naive, three CD4 memory, two CD8 naive and one CD8 memory plate.

Whole-study findings and limits: Clonotype sharing among donors was expected to depend on sequencing depth.

The junction had 7 bases not matched to a gene; V was cut back by 6 bases and J by 4 bases. The germline V gene has CDR1 SQVTM and CDR2 ANQGSEA. The CDR3 is 14 amino acids. The gene calls are TRBV29-1 and TRBJ2-1; 9 bases are shared with TRBD1. The source is a man younger than 30 in good health. Some clones in this sample may be carry-over from other donors' samples. Sequenced input: naive CD8+ T cells from PBMCs. CDR3 protein: CSVLTGGTYNEQFF. CDR3 DNA: TGCAGCGTCTTGACAGGGGGTACTTACAATGAGCAGTTCTTC.